This T cell receptor (beta chain) was observed in a study of spatial heterogeneity in lung cancer. The overall study: Raw sequencing reads included, on average, more than 9.5 appearances of each unique TCR and UMI combination.

The CDR3 runs to 13 residues. V lost 5 bases to trimming and J lost 0 bases, with 10 bases between them. The germline gives CDR1 SQVTM, CDR2 ANQGSEA. Findings and caveats of the study: Blood carried ubiquitous expanded tumor TCRs more at resection than follow-up.

Documented time point: sample taken at primary tumor resection. Sequencing of whole RNA from tumor, nontumor lung or frozen PBMC involved no sorting. Sample share makes this clonotype medium-sized. Its cognate antigen is unknown. The presence of a unique molecular identifier marked each TCR cDNA molecule. Each CDR3 protein is one row after TCRdb ran MiXCR on the 5' RACE reads. Of 4,000 or so distinct CDR3 sequences in the sample, around 8.4% were seen once. The sample was PBMCs, taken at surgery. This clonotype originated in a female donor with early-stage non-small cell lung cancer. V and J are TRBV29-1 and TRBJ1-2, with unresolved D. The CDR3: CSVRLNSNYGYTF. The CDR3 region has the DNA TGCAGCGTTCGGCTTAATTCTAACTATGGCTACACCTTC.